The 28 T cell receptor beta chains reported below all come from one sample, sequenced in a study of blood T cell repertoires in COVID-19. Profiling relied on immunoSEQ multiplex PCR, and the TCRdb table lists in-frame clones only, not all of them. Of 200,000 to 250,000 clones listed, approximately 80% are singletons. Sequencing was performed on PBMCs or T cells enriched from blood (not recorded which). The receptors here all came from a man aged 35-49 years who had recovered from COVID-19.

The chain uses TRBV18 and TRBJ2-7, with 7 positions matching TRBD1. The germline CDR1 and CDR2 sequences are KGHSH and LQKENI. Trimming removed 0 bases from V and 4 bases from J; junction bases left unmatched: 0. This CDR3 is 13 amino acids long. The CDR3 sequence: CASSPPGQYEQYF. DNA for the CDR3: TGTGCCAGCTCACCACCGGGACAGTACGAGCAGTACTTC.

This chain joins TRBV7-3 and TRBJ2-3; 9 positions agree with TRBD2. CDR3 length: 17 residues. Trimming took 5 bases from V and 2 from J; bases not matched to a gene: 11. Germline lookup yields CDR1 SGHTA and CDR2 FQGTGA. This CDR3 reads CASSPRSASGNTDTQYF. In DNA form, the CDR3 reads TGTGCCAGCAGCCCCCGCTCGGCTAGCGGGAACACAGATACGCAGTATTTT.

The chain carries TRBV14 and TRBJ1-1; 9 positions match TRBD1. The trim removed 0 bases at V and 10 bases at J, leaving 9 bases unmatched. The CDR3 loop spans 15 amino acids. CDR1 and CDR2 (germline): SGHDN, FVKESK. CDR3 DNA: TGTGCCAGCAGCCAAGAGTTAACAGGGGGCGCATTAGCTTTCTTT. Translating gives CASSQELTGGALAFF.

This chain joins TRBV19 and TRBJ2-7; 8 positions match TRBD2. In germline, CDR1 is LNHDA, CDR2 SQIVND (reference sequence). The length of the CDR3 is 15 residues. Trimming at V came to 4 bases and at J to 4 bases, leaving 9 bases not matched to a gene. The chain's CDR3 is CASSTLATSAYEQYF. The CDR3 DNA follows: TGTGCCAGTAGTACCCTCGCGACTAGCGCTTACGAGCAGTACTTC.

This clone appeared a few times. The V gene is TRBV19, the J gene TRBJ1-6; a weak D match, TRBD1 (6 bases). CDR1 is LNHDA and CDR2 is SQIVND in the germline V gene (reference sequence). Trimming took off 3 bases at V and 0 bases at J, with 9 bases between the two ends. The CDR3 contains 16 residues. For the CDR3, the DNA is TGTGCCAGTAGTATTCAGGGGAGCTCCTATAATTCACCCCTCCACTTT. This translates into CASSIQGSSYNSPLHF. Looking up the rest from reference TRBV19 and TRBJ1-6 gives the full variable domain: DGGITQSPKYLFRKEGQNVTLSCEQNLNHDAMYWYRQDPGQGLRLIYYSQIVNDFQKGDIAEGYSVSREKKESFPLTVTSAQKNPTAFYLCASSIQGSSYNSPLHFGNGTRLTVT.

The V and J genes are TRBV3-1 (or the pseudogene TRBV3-2) and TRBJ2-7; TRBD1 aligns across 10 bases. Germline loops: CDR1 LGHDT, CDR2 YNNKEL (reference sequence). J lost 4 bases, V lost 2 bases, and 5 bases had no gene match. The CDR3 runs 15 residues. CDR3: CASSQSGQGRYEQYF. DNA of the CDR3: TGTGCCAGCAGCCAATCGGGACAGGGGCGATACGAGCAGTACTTC.

This chain links TRBV9 with TRBJ2-3; 7 nucleotides agree with TRBD2. The CDR3 spans 15 residues. Germline CDR1 and CDR2: SGDLS and YYNGEE. V lost 3 bases, J lost 2 bases, and 6 bases stayed unmatched. CDR3 region: CASSAAGRATDTQYF. The CDR3 DNA is TGTGCCAGCAGCGCAGCGGGGAGGGCCACAGATACGCAGTATTTT. The full variable domain, its missing parts supplied by reference TRBV9 and TRBJ2-3, is DSGVTQTPKHLITATGQRVTLRCSPRSGDLSVYWYQQSLDQGLQFLIQYYNGEERAKGNILERFSAQQFPDLHSELNLSSLELGDSALYFCASSAAGRATDTQYFGPGTRLTVL.

CDR3 loop: CASSPRAGTGYNEQFF. In DNA form, the CDR3 reads TGTGCCAGCAGCCCGCGAGCGGGAACGGGATACAATGAGCAGTTCTTC. The chain uses TRBV7-3 and TRBJ2-1; TRBD2 aligns across 7 bases. This CDR3 spans 16 amino acids. With 5 bases clipped from V and 4 bases from J, the junction kept 11 bases outside the gene matches. Germline V gives CDR1 SGHTA, CDR2 FQGTGA.

J is TRBJ2-5 and V is TRBV5-6; D might be TRBD2 (5 bases). Trimming left V 3 bases short and J 3 bases short, with 15 bases between. Germline CDR1 is SGHDT and CDR2 is YYEEEE. The CDR3 is made up of 15 amino acids. In nucleotides, the CDR3 is TGTGCCAGCAGCTGGGTGGGGAGAACTGAAGAGACCCAGTACTTC. This translates into CASSWVGRTEETQYF.

This clone has more than one count but fewer than ten. The V call is TRBV7-6, the J call TRBJ2-2; TRBD2 aligns across 10 bases. The germline CDR1 and CDR2 sequences are SGHVS and FNYEAQ. V trimming: 5 bases; J trimming: 6 bases; junction bases outside the gene matches: 9. CDR3 size: 16 residues. The CDR3, as DNA: TGTGCCAGCAGCCCTCAAGGACTAGCGGTCCCCGGGGAGCTGTTTTTT. Encoded protein: CASSPQGLAVPGELFF.

The table lists this clone with a count of one. The chain carries TRBV14 and TRBJ1-3, with D uncertain. The length of the CDR3 is 12 residues. V lost 3 bases, J lost 4 bases, and 4 bases lay in between. Germline CDR1 is SGHDN and CDR2 is FVKESK. The CDR3, as DNA: TGTGCCAGCAGCCAGCGGGGAAACACCATATATTTT. Encoded protein: CASSQRGNTIYF.

The J gene is TRBJ2-7, the V gene TRBV4-2, with 7 bases that match TRBD1. With V trimmed by 2 bases and J by 6 bases, 1 base remained unmatched. CDR3 length: 12 residues. The germline gives CDR1 LGHNA, CDR2 YNFKEQ. Here the CDR3 DNA reads TGTGCCAGCAGCCAAAACAGGGGCGAGCAGTACTTC. Translating gives CASSQNRGEQYF.

V and J are TRBV7-8 and TRBJ1-5; TRBD1 aligns across 8 bases. CDR1 SGHVS and CDR2 FQNEAQ come from the germline V gene. Losses at the gene ends were 5 bases for V and 0 bases for J; bases not matched to a gene: 9. The CDR3 has 17 amino acids. CDR3 sequence reads: CASSRRTGLYSNQPQHF. DNA of the CDR3: TGTGCCAGCAGCCGACGGACAGGGCTATATAGCAATCAGCCCCAGCATTTT.

The chain joins TRBV15 to TRBJ1-2; 8 bases are a match to TRBD1. The trim removed 3 bases at V and 4 bases at J, leaving 7 bases unmatched. This CDR3 spans 15 amino acids. CDR1 and CDR2 from the germline V gene are LNHNV and YYDKDF (reference sequence). CDR3: CATSREGQGSYGYTF. CDR3 DNA: TGTGCCACCAGCAGGGAAGGACAGGGATCCTATGGCTACACCTTC.

The rearrangement joins TRBV7-9 to TRBJ2-3, with D perhaps matching TRBD1 (5 bases). This CDR3 is built from 14 residues. CDR1 is SEHNR and CDR2 is FQNEAQ in the germline V gene (reference sequence). The V and J ends lost 0 bases and 10 bases respectively, with 14 bases between them. CDR3 protein: CASSLAQGPWPQYF. CDR3 bases: TGTGCCAGCAGCTTAGCGCAGGGCCCTTGGCCGCAGTATTTT.

This chain links TRBV9 with TRBJ1-4; TRBD1 matches at 10 bases. In germline, CDR1 is SGDLS, CDR2 YYNGEE. The CDR3 extends over 15 amino acids. Trimming removed 1 base from V and 8 bases from J; junction bases left unmatched: 5. The DNA for the CDR3 is TGTGCCAGCAGCGTAAGGACAGGGGGGAACGAAAAACTGTTTTTT. Amino acid sequence: CASSVRTGGNEKLFF.

The chain links TRBV7-9 to TRBJ1-1, with D perhaps TRBD1 (5 bases). V was shortened by 2 bases and J by 3 bases, with 10 bases between the two germline ends. The CDR3 length is 14 residues. Germline V gene data show CDR1 as SEHNR and CDR2 as FQNEAQ (reference sequence). CDR3 region: CASSLMVGHTEAFF. CDR3 nucleotides: TGTGCCAGCAGCTTAATGGTGGGGCACACTGAAGCTTTCTTT. Full variable domain (missing parts from reference TRBV7-9 and TRBJ1-1): DTGVSQNPRHKITKRGQNVTFRCDPISEHNRLYWYRQTLGQGPEFLTYFQNEAQLEKSRLLSDRFSAERPKGSFSTLEIQRTEQGDSAMYLCASSLMVGHTEAFFGQGTRLTVV.

The V and J genes are TRBV28 and TRBJ2-1; D not resolved. Germline V gives CDR1 MDHEN, CDR2 SYDVKM. This CDR3 region has 11 residues. The V gene lost 5 bases and the J gene lost 6 bases, with 5 bases spanning the gap. The CDR3 DNA reads as TGTGCCAGCAGTCTCGGCAATGAGCAGTTCTTC. The encoded protein is CASSLGNEQFF.

V is TRBV6-2 or TRBV6-3 and J is TRBJ2-7, with a possible D match to TRBD1 (5 bases). The CDR3 is 12 residues long. The V gene's germline CDR1 is MNHEY and CDR2 SVGEGT. Trimming cost V 4 bases and J 5 bases, with 9 bases left between them. This chain's CDR3 is CASSWQGHEQYF. The DNA of the CDR3 is TGTGCCAGCAGTTGGCAGGGCCACGAGCAGTACTTC.

The CDR3 coding sequence is TGTGCCAGCAGGCTAACAGGGAACTATGGCTACACCTTC. Translated: CASRLTGNYGYTF. The chain combines TRBV27 with TRBJ1-2; the D gene is possibly TRBD1 (6 bases). Germline V gene data show CDR1 as MNHEY and CDR2 as SMNVEV (reference sequence). The ends were cut back, 6 bases at V and 2 bases at J, with 10 bases in the middle. The CDR3 covers 13 residues.

This chain connects TRBV7-2 to TRBJ2-7; no clear D gene. Trimming shortened V by 4 bases and J by 2 bases, and 6 bases separated the two germline ends. There are 12 residues in the CDR3. The germline gives CDR1 SGHTA, CDR2 FQGNSA. CDR3 region: CASSYSAYEQYF. In nucleotides, the CDR3 is TGTGCCAGCAGCTATTCCGCCTACGAGCAGTACTTC.

This chain joins TRBV5-1 and TRBJ2-2; 9 bases line up with TRBD1. The CDR3 spans 20 residues. Trimming cost V 4 bases and J 6 bases; bases outside gene matches: 22. Germline V gives CDR1 SGHRS, CDR2 YFSETQ. The CDR3 nucleotides read TGCGCCAGCAGCCCACAATCCGGGACAGGGATGGGTCGAGGCTCCGGGGAGCTGTTTTTT. Residues: CASSPQSGTGMGRGSGELFF.

This chain links TRBV9 with TRBJ2-7, with 7 positions matching TRBD2. CDR1 and CDR2 (germline): SGDLS, YYNGEE. The CDR3 is 15 residues long. V gave up 4 bases and J gave up 5 bases; unmatched junction bases: 12. In nucleotides, the CDR3 is TGTGCCAGCAGCCCCAGGGCCCCCCGGGAGGACGAGCAGTACTTC. It encodes CASSPRAPREDEQYF.

The CDR3 loop is CASSRDRATNEKLFF. The DNA of the CDR3 is TGCGCCAGCAGCCGGGACAGGGCAACTAATGAAAAACTGTTTTTT. This chain links TRBV5-1 with TRBJ1-4; 9 positions agree with TRBD1. The length of the CDR3 is 15 residues. J was trimmed by 0 bases and V by 4 bases; bases with no gene match: 1. From germline, CDR1 is SGHRS and CDR2 YFSETQ.

The chain carries TRBV7-3 and TRBJ1-1; D may be TRBD1 (5 bases). Germline loops: CDR1 SGHTA, CDR2 FQGTGA. V shed 4 bases and J shed 7 bases, with 13 bases lying between them. The CDR3 has 13 amino acids. The DNA for the CDR3 is TGTGCCAGCAGCTCCACACGCGGGGGTGAAGCTTTCTTT. Protein: CASSSTRGGEAFF. Supplemented by reference TRBV7-3 and TRBJ1-1, the full variable domain reads GAGVSQTPSNKVTEKGKYVELRCDPISGHTALYWYRQSLGQGPEFLIYFQGTGAADDSGLPNDRFFAVRPEGSVSTLKIQRTERGDSAVYLCASSSTRGGEAFFGQGTRLTVV.

The rearrangement uses TRBV27 and TRBJ2-4, with TRBD1 matching over 7 bases. Germline V CDR1 and CDR2: MNHEY, SMNVEV (reference sequence). With 3 bases clipped from V and 6 bases from J, the junction kept 5 bases outside the gene matches. This CDR3 is 14 amino acids long. This CDR3 reads CASSFARGINIQYF. CDR3 coding DNA: TGTGCCAGCAGTTTTGCCAGGGGGATAAACATTCAGTACTTC.

This clone has only one observation. V usage is TRBV5-5 and J usage is TRBJ2-1, with D uncertain. The germline CDR1 and CDR2 sequences are SGHKS and YYEKEE (reference sequence). This CDR3 region has 15 residues. V dropped 2 bases and J dropped 4 bases, with 13 bases sitting between them. In DNA, the CDR3 is TGTGCCAGCAGCTTCTCCCGTGCCCTATACAATGAGCAGTTCTTC. Translation: CASSFSRALYNEQFF. Full variable domain (missing parts from reference TRBV5-5 and TRBJ2-1): DAGVTQSPTHLIKTRGQQVTLRCSPISGHKSVSWYQQVLGQGPQFIFQYYEKEERGRGNFPDRFSARQFPNYSSELNVNALLLGDSALYLCASSFSRALYNEQFFGPGTRLTVL.

The chain is built from TRBV7-9 and TRBJ1-3; a possible D gene is TRBD1 (5 bases). The CDR3 length is 14 residues. Germline assignment: CDR1 SEHNR and CDR2 FQNEAQ (reference sequence). The ends were cut back, 1 base at V and 7 bases at J, with 11 bases in the middle. The CDR3 DNA reads as TGTGCCAGCAGCTTAGTCCCCAGGGTGAACACCATATATTTT. Its translation: CASSLVPRVNTIYF.